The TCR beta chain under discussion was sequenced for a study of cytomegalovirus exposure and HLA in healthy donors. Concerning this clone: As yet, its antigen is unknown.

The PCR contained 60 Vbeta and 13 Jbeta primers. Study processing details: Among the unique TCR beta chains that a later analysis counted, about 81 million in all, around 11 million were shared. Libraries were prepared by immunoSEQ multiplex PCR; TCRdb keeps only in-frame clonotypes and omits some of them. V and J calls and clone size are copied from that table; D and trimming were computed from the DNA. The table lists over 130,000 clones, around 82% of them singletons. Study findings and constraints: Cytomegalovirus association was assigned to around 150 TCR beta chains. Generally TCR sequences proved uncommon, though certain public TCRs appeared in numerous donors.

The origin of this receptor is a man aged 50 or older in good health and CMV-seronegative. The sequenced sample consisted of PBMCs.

The CDR3 DNA sequence: TGTGCCAGCAGCTTAGGGCAGGGGCGGTGGGAGACCCAGTACTTC. Translated: CASSLGQGRWETQYF. This sequence joins TRBV11-3 and TRBJ2-5, with D possibly being TRBD1 (6 bases). Per germline, CDR1 SGHNT and CDR2 YENEEA. With 1 base removed from V and 5 bases from J, the gap between germline ends came to 14 bases. CDR3 length: 15 amino acids.